Presented here are 27 T cell receptor beta chains from one specimen sequenced in a study of shared clonotypes between healthy human individuals. This table comes from immunoSEQ multiplex PCR, and its TCRdb copy is limited to in-frame clones, with some not included. The data hold approximately 740,000 clones, with approximately 74% observed a single time. Specimen: memory CD4+ T cells sorted from blood. Specified subset: CD45RA-negative fraction. These receptor sequences come from a woman between 25 and 40 years old in good health.

Comment on this clone: Other DNA sequences within the sample encode an identical CDR3. V and J are TRBV5-1 and TRBJ2-2; the match to TRBD2 covers 7 bases. Looked up from germline, CDR1 is SGHRS and CDR2 is YFSETQ. This CDR3 has 14 residues. V lost 4 bases, J lost 0 bases, and 0 bases stayed unmatched. The CDR3 DNA sequence: TGCGCCAGCAGCAGCGGGGCGAACACCGGGGAGCTGTTTTTT. Residues: CASSSGANTGELFF.

This clone was found a few times. The chain combines TRBV18 with TRBJ1-1; D unclear. Trimming took off 0 bases at V and 1 base at J, with 3 bases between the two ends. Germline V gene sequence: CDR1 KGHSH, CDR2 LQKENI. The CDR3 is 13 residues long. The CDR3 here is CASSPPENTEAFF. The DNA of the CDR3 is TGTGCCAGCTCACCACCCGAGAACACTGAAGCTTTCTTT.

The CDR3: CASSRGLASYEQYF. CDR3 nucleotides: TGTGCCAGCAGTAGAGGGCTAGCCTCCTACGAGCAGTACTTC. This chain joins TRBV2 and TRBJ2-7, with D tentatively TRBD2 (5 bases). The V end lost 5 bases, the J end lost 0 bases, and 11 bases lay between the germline ends. Germline lookup yields CDR1 SNHLY and CDR2 FYNNEI. CDR3 length equals 14 residues.

This clone was observed a handful of times. The V and J genes are TRBV28 and TRBJ1-4; the match to TRBD1 covers 7 bases. Germline CDR1 and CDR2: MDHEN and SYDVKM. This CDR3 spans 13 amino acids. Trimming cost V 5 bases and J 3 bases; bases outside gene matches: 0. The CDR3 DNA reads TGTGCCAGCAGTCAGGGGGCTAATGAAAAACTGTTTTTT. It codes for CASSQGANEKLFF.

The V and J genes are TRBV19 and TRBJ1-5, with 8 bases fitting TRBD1. The CDR3 contains 16 residues. The junction had 8 bases not matched to a gene; V was cut back by 6 bases and J by 1 base. Germline V gene lookup returns CDR1 LNHDA and CDR2 SQIVND (reference sequence). The CDR3 loop is CASRPDRVGSNQPQHF. The DNA of the CDR3 is TGTGCCAGTAGGCCGGACAGGGTCGGAAGCAATCAGCCCCAGCATTTT.

CDR3 amino acids: CASRETGIEGGYTF. Here the CDR3 DNA reads TGTGCCAGCAGGGAGACAGGGATTGAAGGTGGCTACACCTTC. The rearrangement links TRBV28 to TRBJ1-2, with 7 bases lining up with TRBD1. This CDR3 region has 14 residues. J lost 7 bases, V lost 6 bases, and 11 bases had no gene match. Germline CDR1 reads MDHEN; CDR2 reads SYDVKM.

The J gene is TRBJ2-2, the V gene TRBV7-7; D remains ambiguous. The CDR3 has 14 residues. Germline assignment: CDR1 SSHAT and CDR2 FNYEAQ (reference sequence). Trimming cost V 5 bases and J 2 bases, with 9 bases left between them. In DNA form, the CDR3 reads TGTGCCAGCAGCCCCGGTCACAACACCGGGGAGCTGTTTTTT. This translates into CASSPGHNTGELFF.

In this sample, this clone turned up a few times. The chain uses TRBV6-6 and TRBJ2-7; D not resolved. Trimming took 4 bases from V and 1 from J, leaving 5 bases between them. CDR1 MNHNY and CDR2 SVGAGI come from the germline V gene (reference sequence). The CDR3 has 12 residues. For the CDR3, the DNA is TGTGCCAGCAGTTGGGGTTCCTACGAGCAGTACTTC. Translated, it gives CASSWGSYEQYF.

The genes are TRBV4-1 and TRBJ1-2; possibly TRBD1 for D (5 bases). Germline loops: CDR1 MGHRA, CDR2 YSYEKL. The CDR3 spans 16 residues. Deletions cut 5 bases from V and 2 bases from J, with 18 bases between. CDR3 nucleotide sequence: TGCGCCAGCAGCGAACAACCGGGACTTTTCAACTATGGCTACACCTTC. Its translation: CASSEQPGLFNYGYTF.

This clone occurred a few times. V gene TRBV2 combines with J gene TRBJ2-7; 7 bases line up with TRBD1. The CDR3 is made up of 13 amino acids. Germline CDR1 reads SNHLY; CDR2 reads FYNNEI. J lost 1 base, V lost 6 bases, and 3 bases had no gene match. The CDR3 coding sequence is TGTGCCAGCAGGGGACAGAAATCCTACGAGCAGTACTTC. Translating it yields CASRGQKSYEQYF. Full variable domain (rest looked up from reference TRBV2 and TRBJ2-7): EPEVTQTPSHQVTQMGQEVILRCVPISNHLYFYWYRQILGQKVEFLVSFYNNEISEKSEIFDDQFSVERPDGSNFTLKIRSTKLEDSAMYFCASRGQKSYEQYFGPGTRLTVT.

V usage is TRBV7-9 and J usage is TRBJ2-7; D may correspond to TRBD1 or TRBD2 (7 bases each). Between the trimmed V and J ends, which lost 1 base and 3 bases, there was a span of 22 bases. This CDR3 is 18 amino acids long. Germline lookup yields CDR1 SEHNR and CDR2 FQNEAQ (reference sequence). The CDR3 region has the DNA TGTGCCAGCAGCTTAGGTAATCTGGGGGGGACAGCTAGCTACGAGCAGTACTTC. Translation gives CASSLGNLGGTASYEQYF.

The V call is TRBV6-5, the J call TRBJ1-3; D unresolved. Trimming shortened V by 2 bases and J by 2 bases, and 13 bases separated the two germline ends. Germline lookup yields CDR1 MNHEY and CDR2 SVGAGI. This CDR3 contains 16 residues. The CDR3 is CASSYTAFFTGNTIYF. The CDR3 DNA follows: TGTGCCAGCAGTTACACAGCGTTCTTTACTGGAAACACCATATATTTT.

This chain's CDR3 is CASSQGRLGSAREQFF. The CDR3 region has the DNA TGCGCCAGCAGCCAAGGGAGACTAGGATCGGCTAGGGAGCAGTTCTTC. This chain connects TRBV4-1 to TRBJ2-1, with D perhaps TRBD2 (6 bases). The V gene lost 1 base and the J gene lost 10 bases, with 20 bases spanning the gap. Germline CDR1 is MGHRA and CDR2 is YSYEKL. This CDR3 is built from 16 residues.

The chain has TRBV19 and TRBJ2-3, with 10 bases lining up with TRBD1. Germline-derived CDR1 and CDR2 are LNHDA and SQIVND (reference sequence). Unmatched junction bases numbered 6, after V lost 7 bases and J lost 8 bases. CDR3 length: 13 amino acids. As DNA, the CDR3 is TGTGCCAGTACTGGGACAGGGGACTCTACGCAGTATTTT. Amino acid sequence: CASTGTGDSTQYF.

The rearrangement uses TRBV7-2 and TRBJ2-7, with 9 nucleotides matching TRBD1. CDR1 is SGHTA and CDR2 is FQGNSA in the germline V gene. The CDR3 is 14 amino acids. With V trimmed by 4 bases and J by 6 bases, 7 bases remained unmatched. CDR3 bases: TGTGCCAGCAGCTCCCCGGACAGGGGCGGCGAGCAGTACTTC. Encoded protein: CASSSPDRGGEQYF.

About this clone: Other DNA sequences in this specimen translate into the identical CDR3. This chain uses TRBV4-1 with TRBJ2-6, with no clear D. This CDR3 region has 16 residues. V was clipped by 1 base and J by 0 bases, with 7 bases between them. Germline V gene sequence: CDR1 MGHRA, CDR2 YSYEKL. In nucleotides, the CDR3 is TGCGCCAGCAGCCAAGTCTCCAACTCTGGGGCCAACGTCCTGACTTTC. It specifies CASSQVSNSGANVLTF.

V usage is TRBV5-1 and J usage is TRBJ2-2, with D hard to call. The germline V gene has CDR1 SGHRS and CDR2 YFSETQ. There are 15 residues in the CDR3. Trimming pared 1 base from V and 0 bases from J, leaving 7 bases between. CDR3 region: CASSLRTANTGELFF. The CDR3 bases are TGCGCCAGCAGCTTGCGTACAGCGAACACCGGGGAGCTGTTTTTT.

The genes are TRBV30 and TRBJ2-6; maybe TRBD2 (6 bases). CDR3 length: 14 residues. Germline CDR1 reads GTSNPN; CDR2 reads SVGIG (reference sequence). V lost 5 bases to trimming and J lost 1 base, with 9 bases between them. The CDR3 region is CAWGRGSGANVLTF. Written as DNA, the CDR3 is TGTGCCTGGGGGCGGGGTTCTGGGGCCAACGTCCTGACTTTC.

Note on this clone: A read error may explain this, as a much larger clone is one base away. The chain has TRBV5-1 and TRBJ2-3; 9 nucleotides line up with TRBD1. This CDR3 is built from 15 residues. After removal of 1 base from V and 7 bases from J, the junction contained 7 bases not matched to a gene. The germline CDR1 and CDR2 sequences are SGHRS and YFSETQ. The DNA of the CDR3 is TGCGCCAGCAGCTTGCTCGGGACAGGGTCGAATACGCAGTATTTT. Protein product: CASSLLGTGSNTQYF.

The genes are TRBV15 and TRBJ1-1; 8 nucleotides match TRBD1. Losses at the gene ends were 0 bases for V and 8 bases for J; bases not matched to a gene: 8. The CDR3 totals 15 residues. CDR1 and CDR2 (germline): LNHNV, YYDKDF (reference sequence). CDR3 residues: CATSREDRVGKEAFF. CDR3 sequence (DNA): TGTGCCACCAGCAGAGAGGACAGGGTGGGGAAGGAAGCTTTCTTT.

A note on this clone: The sample has other DNA sequences that encode this CDR3 too. The rearrangement joins TRBV19 to TRBJ1-5, with TRBD1 as a possible D gene (6 bases). Trimming cost V 6 bases and J 2 bases, with 11 bases left between them. The germline V gene has CDR1 LNHDA and CDR2 SQIVND (reference sequence). The CDR3 is 14 residues long. CDR3 coding DNA: TGTGCCAGTAGGACAGGCGGGGGCAATCAGCCCCAGCATTTT. Its translation: CASRTGGGNQPQHF.

This clone was seen just once. CDR3 protein: CASGLAGSSYNEQFF. The CDR3 DNA sequence: TGTGCCAGCGGGTTAGCGGGGAGCTCCTACAATGAGCAGTTCTTC. The chain joins TRBV2 to TRBJ2-1; 8 nucleotides agree with TRBD2. This CDR3 contains 15 residues. The germline V gene encodes CDR1 SNHLY and CDR2 FYNNEI. The V and J ends lost 8 bases and 0 bases, in that order; junction bases with no gene match: 6. The whole variable domain, remainder taken from reference TRBV2 and TRBJ2-1, is EPEVTQTPSHQVTQMGQEVILRCVPISNHLYFYWYRQILGQKVEFLVSFYNNEISEKSEIFDDQFSVERPDGSNFTLKIRSTKLEDSAMYFCASGLAGSSYNEQFFGPGTRLTVL.

This clone was detected only once. V is TRBV4-2 and J is TRBJ1-2; D remains ambiguous. Deletions cut 5 bases from V and 6 bases from J, with 13 bases between. CDR3 length equals 13 residues. Germline-derived CDR1 and CDR2 are LGHNA and YNFKEQ. The CDR3 DNA reads as TGTGCCAGCAGCAAGGAGGACGGTAATGGCTACACCTTC. It encodes CASSKEDGNGYTF.

This clone appeared a single time. Other DNA sequences from this sample encode an identical CDR3 as well. The chain combines TRBV5-1 with TRBJ2-1, with 11 bases matching TRBD2. CDR3 length equals 15 residues. V lost 8 bases, J lost 0 bases, and 4 bases stayed unmatched. CDR1 and CDR2 (germline): SGHRS, YFSETQ. The CDR3 DNA follows: TGCGCCAGTATCGGACTAGCGGGCTCCTACAATGAGCAGTTCTTC. Encoded protein: CASIGLAGSYNEQFF.

The CDR3, as DNA: TGTGCCAGCAGCTTAGGACTAGCGGAGGGGGGGTCGCAGTTCTTC. This translates into CASSLGLAEGGSQFF. This chain joins TRBV7-2 and TRBJ2-1; 9 positions match TRBD2. This CDR3 is built from 15 residues. Germline V gene sequence: CDR1 SGHTA, CDR2 FQGNSA. The ends lost 1 base at V and 12 bases at J; junction bases unmatched: 10.

This rearrangement joins TRBV5-1 to TRBJ2-5, with D possibly TRBD2 on 6 matching bases. V lost 3 bases and J 4 bases, leaving 16 bases between the germline ends. Germline loops: CDR1 SGHRS, CDR2 YFSETQ. The CDR3 covers 15 residues. This CDR3 is CASSSGSPQAETQYF. In nucleotides, the CDR3 is TGCGCCAGCAGCTCCGGGAGTCCCCAGGCAGAGACCCAGTACTTC. The whole variable domain, filled in from reference TRBV5-1 and TRBJ2-5, reads KAGVTQTPRYLIKTRGQQVTLSCSPISGHRSVSWYQQTPGQGLQFLFEYFSETQRNKGNFPGRFSGRQFSNSRSEMNVSTLELGDSALYLCASSSGSPQAETQYFGPGTRLLVL.

Details on this clone: The identical CDR3 is also encoded by other nucleotide sequences in the sample. This chain links TRBV6-6 with TRBJ2-7; D unresolved. V was pared by 0 bases and J by 4 bases, with 7 bases between. Germline-derived CDR1 and CDR2 are MNHNY and SVGAGI (reference sequence). The CDR3 runs to 13 residues. The CDR3 sequence: CASSYSAEYEQYF. The CDR3 DNA is TGTGCCAGCAGTTACTCGGCGGAGTACGAGCAGTACTTC.